This T cell receptor beta chain was recorded in a study of cytomegalovirus exposure and HLA in healthy donors. Study conclusions and caveats: As was reported, the HLA-A and HLA-B alleles of most subjects were accurately predicted from TCR beta sequences. With later analysis, a missense DCLRE1C variant became linked to TCR beta V- and J-gene trimming. Listed as cytomegalovirus-associated were 164 TCR beta chains.

Regarding this clone: Antigen: not known.

Unmatched junction bases numbered 11, after V lost 6 bases and J lost 4 bases. The CDR3 sequence is 15 residues long. CDR1 and CDR2 from the germline V gene are MDHEN and SYDVKM. Primers: 60 Vbeta forward and 13 Jbeta reverse. Profiled with immunoSEQ multiplex PCR; TCRdb holds only in-frame clones, not every one. The table has some 170,000 clones, around 76% seen once. V usage is TRBV28 and J usage is TRBJ2-5; TRBD2 agrees at 7 bases. This receptor was obtained from a girl aged 5 to 17 in good health and CMV-seropositive. The sample was PBMCs. CDR3 bases: TGTGCCAGCAGCCGCGGGGGTTCCGAGTTAGAGACCCAGTACTTC. This gives the protein CASSRGGSELETQYF.